The 11 T cell receptor beta chains given below trace back to one sample, sequenced in a study of blood T cell repertoires in COVID-19. Generated by immunoSEQ multiplex PCR, the TCRdb table keeps only in-frame clones and is missing some. Of 250,000 to 350,000 clones listed, approximately 85% were seen once; the top ten hold around 1%. Sequencing was done on a sample of peripheral blood. Every receptor here comes from a human donor with COVID-19, enrolled during active disease. The donor label of this sample is uncertain.

J is TRBJ2-1 and V is TRBV7-3; 7 bases agree with TRBD2. J was trimmed by 6 bases and V by 5 bases; bases with no gene match: 13. The CDR3 is made up of 16 amino acids. Germline values: CDR1 SGHTA, CDR2 FQGTGA. Here the CDR3 DNA reads TGTGCCAGCAGCCCCCTATGGGGGAGGGCCGGCAATGAGCAGTTCTTC. Protein product: CASSPLWGRAGNEQFF.

The V and J genes are TRBV7-9 and TRBJ1-2; TRBD1 might be the D (6 bases). The CDR3 is made up of 13 amino acids. From germline, CDR1 is SEHNR and CDR2 FQNEAQ (reference sequence). The V end lost 5 bases, the J end lost 4 bases, and 11 bases lay between the germline ends. CDR3 nucleotide sequence: TGTGCCAGCAGCAGGACAGCCTCCTATGGCTACACCTTC. Its translation: CASSRTASYGYTF.

The chain joins TRBV9 to TRBJ2-5; the D is unclear. V lost 4 bases and J 0 bases, leaving 7 bases between the germline ends. Germline values: CDR1 SGDLS, CDR2 YYNGEE. There are 13 residues in the CDR3. CDR3 bases: TGTGCCAGCAGCCCAAACAACCAAGAGACCCAGTACTTC. Residues: CASSPNNQETQYF.

The rearrangement joins TRBV29-1 to TRBJ1-2; tentative D call: TRBD1 (5 bases). The CDR3 loop spans 14 amino acids. Trimming took 2 bases from V and 6 from J, leaving 16 bases between them. Germline CDR1 SQVTM, CDR2 ANQGSEA. The CDR3 is CSVERARARDGYTF. The CDR3, as DNA: TGCAGCGTTGAAAGGGCCAGGGCTCGAGATGGCTACACCTTC.

The rearrangement links TRBV6-2 or TRBV6-3 to TRBJ2-1; TRBD2 agrees at 10 bases. Germline V gene lookup returns CDR1 MNHEY and CDR2 SVGEGT. This CDR3 has 14 residues. With V trimmed by 5 bases and J by 5 bases, 3 bases remained unmatched. For the CDR3, the DNA is TGTGCCAGCAGTCGGACTAGCGGACACAATGAGCAGTTCTTC. Residues: CASSRTSGHNEQFF.

The V gene is TRBV20-1, the J gene TRBJ1-1, with D hard to call. With 3 bases removed from V and 0 bases from J, the gap between germline ends came to 14 bases. The CDR3 spans 15 residues. Germline CDR1 and CDR2: DFQATT and SNEGSKA (reference sequence). This CDR3 reads CSASSPGGMNTEAFF. CDR3 in DNA: TGCAGTGCTAGTTCGCCAGGAGGCATGAACACTGAAGCTTTCTTT.

This rearrangement joins TRBV30 to TRBJ2-5; tentatively, D is TRBD1 (6 bases). Trimming stripped 3 bases from V and 4 bases from J, with 12 bases between. This CDR3 comprises 13 residues. Looked up from germline, CDR1 is GTSNPN and CDR2 is SVGIG (reference sequence). The CDR3 DNA reads as TGTGCCTGGAGAACCCCAGGGGCAGAGACCCAGTACTTC. This translates into CAWRTPGAETQYF.

This chain links TRBV19 with TRBJ2-7; TRBD1 matches 9 bases. The CDR3 spans 13 residues. After removal of 9 bases from V and 6 bases from J, the junction contained 9 bases not matched to a gene. CDR1 is LNHDA and CDR2 is SQIVND in the germline V gene (reference sequence). The CDR3 region has the DNA TGTGCCAGCCGAGGACAGGGGTGGGTCGAGCAGTACTTC. It encodes CASRGQGWVEQYF.

The chain employs TRBV6-6 and TRBJ1-1; 10 bases map to TRBD1. CDR3 size: 16 residues. Germline CDR1 and CDR2: MNHNY and SVGAGI (reference sequence). With V trimmed by 6 bases and J by 3 bases, 10 bases remained unmatched. In nucleotides, the CDR3 is TGTGCCAGCAGGCGCTCTTTGGGGACAGGGGACACTGAAGCTTTCTTT. This sequence encodes CASRRSLGTGDTEAFF.

The chain combines TRBV5-1 with TRBJ2-7, with D unresolved. CDR3 length: 11 residues. The germline V gene encodes CDR1 SGHRS and CDR2 YFSETQ. V dropped 0 bases and J dropped 9 bases, with 7 bases sitting between them. This CDR3 reads CASSLASVQYF. DNA of the CDR3: TGCGCCAGCAGCTTGGCCTCGGTGCAGTACTTC.

The chain carries TRBV5-1 and TRBJ1-1, with D uncertain. Trimming left V 4 bases short and J 2 bases short, with 15 bases between. The CDR3 is made up of 15 amino acids. The germline gives CDR1 SGHRS, CDR2 YFSETQ. The CDR3 loop is CASSGPAPGNTEAFF. The CDR3 region has the DNA TGCGCCAGCAGCGGGCCGGCGCCAGGAAACACTGAAGCTTTCTTT. The variable domain in full, with the rest retrieved from reference TRBV5-1 and TRBJ1-1, is KAGVTQTPRYLIKTRGQQVTLSCSPISGHRSVSWYQQTPGQGLQFLFEYFSETQRNKGNFPGRFSGRQFSNSRSEMNVSTLELGDSALYLCASSGPAPGNTEAFFGQGTRLTVV.